This entry lists 30 T cell receptor beta chains sequenced from one sample in a study of blood T cell repertoires in COVID-19. Clones were sequenced by immunoSEQ multiplex PCR, and TCRdb holds only the in-frame ones, with some missing. The data show some 190,000 clones, 84% seen once. Sequencing was done on a sample of peripheral blood. Receptor source: an older woman with active or convalescent COVID-19.

The rearrangement joins TRBV5-1 to TRBJ2-5, with a weak D call TRBD1 (7 bases). The CDR3 length is 16 residues. V lost 0 bases and J 2 bases, leaving 14 bases between the germline ends. Germline lookup yields CDR1 SGHRS and CDR2 YFSETQ. The CDR3 sequence is CASSLVARGTQETQYF. The DNA for the CDR3 is TGCGCCAGCAGCTTGGTGGCCAGGGGGACTCAAGAGACCCAGTACTTC.

J is TRBJ2-1 and V is TRBV7-8, with 7 bases matching TRBD2. CDR3 length equals 15 residues. J gave up 3 bases and V 3 bases, and 5 bases lay outside the gene matches. Germline assignment: CDR1 SGHVS and CDR2 FQNEAQ. The CDR3 loop is CASSFRLADYNEQFF. CDR3 DNA: TGTGCCAGCAGCTTCCGGCTAGCGGACTACAATGAGCAGTTCTTC.

V is TRBV6-5 and J is TRBJ1-2; 8 bases map to TRBD1. The germline V gene encodes CDR1 MNHEY and CDR2 SVGAGI. V trimming: 6 bases; J trimming: 3 bases; junction bases outside the gene matches: 3. The CDR3 extends over 13 amino acids. Written as DNA, the CDR3 is TGTGCCAGCAGGGCAGGGGGCGACTATGGCTACACCTTC. This sequence encodes CASRAGGDYGYTF.

The J gene is TRBJ1-2, the V gene TRBV9; 7 bases are shared with TRBD1. Germline V gene sequence: CDR1 SGDLS, CDR2 YYNGEE. This CDR3 has 17 residues. Unmatched junction bases numbered 10, after V lost 0 bases and J lost 2 bases. CDR3 sequence: CASSVGPQTGPNYGYTF. CDR3 sequence (DNA): TGTGCCAGCAGCGTAGGACCGCAGACAGGGCCCAACTATGGCTACACCTTC.

The V gene is TRBV2, the J gene TRBJ1-4; 7 bases fit TRBD1. CDR3 length: 14 amino acids. V trimming: 6 bases; J trimming: 1 base; junction bases outside the gene matches: 2. The germline V gene encodes CDR1 SNHLY and CDR2 FYNNEI. CDR3 sequence (DNA): TGTGCCAGCAGGACAGGGCTAACTAATGAAAAACTGTTTTTT. Protein sequence: CASRTGLTNEKLFF.

This clone was seen just once. This chain joins TRBV6-5 and TRBJ2-7; 8 bases match TRBD1. Germline values: CDR1 MNHEY, CDR2 SVGAGI. The CDR3 totals 16 residues. V was pared by 0 bases and J by 2 bases, with 6 bases of the junction left unmatched. CDR3 protein: CASSYSTWTGTYEQYF. The CDR3 DNA reads TGTGCCAGCAGTTACTCTACCTGGACAGGGACCTACGAGCAGTACTTC.

The chain combines TRBV14 with TRBJ2-1; the match to TRBD2 covers 7 bases. Germline V gives CDR1 SGHDN, CDR2 FVKESK. This CDR3 comprises 15 residues. Losses at the gene ends were 3 bases for V and 3 bases for J; bases not matched to a gene: 5. The CDR3 sequence: CASSHMTSHYNEQFF. The DNA for the CDR3 is TGTGCCAGCAGCCACATGACTAGCCACTACAATGAGCAGTTCTTC.

The chain recombines TRBV2 with TRBJ1-4; no reliable D call. Per germline, CDR1 SNHLY and CDR2 FYNNEI. The CDR3 is 13 residues long. Trimming left V 6 bases short and J 10 bases short, with 15 bases between. CDR3 region: CASSGQNYGKLFF. CDR3 DNA: TGTGCCAGCAGCGGTCAAAACTATGGAAAACTGTTTTTT.

This clone appeared a single time. The chain employs TRBV28 and TRBJ2-7; no reliable D call. With 3 bases removed from V and 3 bases from J, the gap between germline ends came to 3 bases. The CDR3 spans 11 residues. Germline lookup yields CDR1 MDHEN and CDR2 SYDVKM. CDR3 loop: CASSLYYEQYF. CDR3 nucleotides: TGTGCCAGCAGTTTGTACTACGAGCAGTACTTC.

The chain employs TRBV11-2 and TRBJ1-2; tentatively, D is TRBD1 (6 bases). V lost 4 bases and J lost 6, with 12 bases in between. Per the germline V gene, CDR1 is SGHAT and CDR2 is FQNNGV. The CDR3 extends over 13 amino acids. The CDR3, as DNA: TGTGCCAGCAGCTCACAGGGAGTTAATGGCTACACCTTC. It specifies CASSSQGVNGYTF. The full variable domain, rest sourced from reference TRBV11-2 and TRBJ1-2, is EAGVAQSPRYKIIEKRQSVAFWCNPISGHATLYWYQQILGQGPKLLIQFQNNGVVDDSQLPKDRFSAERLKGVDSTLKIQPAKLEDSAVYLCASSSQGVNGYTFGSGTRLTVV.

V usage is TRBV19 and J usage is TRBJ1-3, with D possibly matching TRBD1 (5 bases). The CDR3 consists of 16 residues. CDR1 and CDR2 (germline): LNHDA, SQIVND (reference sequence). V lost 7 bases and J 9 bases, leaving 25 bases between the germline ends. The DNA of the CDR3 is TGTGCCAGTATGCCCCCTGGAGGGGTCGCATCGAGCACCATATATTTT. Its translation: CASMPPGGVASSTIYF.

This clone was seen a handful of times. J is TRBJ1-6 and V is TRBV27; 7 bases match TRBD1. The CDR3 consists of 17 residues. V was clipped by 5 bases and J by 4 bases; unmatched bases: 11. Germline loops: CDR1 MNHEY, CDR2 SMNVEV (reference sequence). The CDR3 protein is CASSTTVGTAYNSPLHF. The CDR3 bases are TGTGCCAGCAGTACTACCGTCGGGACAGCTTATAATTCACCCCTCCACTTT.

The chain combines TRBV28 with TRBJ2-5; D gene uncertain. The ends were cut back, 4 bases at V and 6 bases at J, with 15 bases in the middle. The CDR3 is 14 residues long. Per the germline V gene, CDR1 is MDHEN and CDR2 is SYDVKM. The CDR3 region is CASSSGSPQKTQYF. CDR3 DNA sequence: TGTGCCAGCAGTTCTGGTTCTCCGCAGAAGACCCAGTACTTC.

The V gene is TRBV4-1, the J gene TRBJ2-1; a possible D gene is TRBD1 (6 bases). This CDR3 is built from 17 residues. V lost 2 bases and J 0 bases, leaving 14 bases between the germline ends. Germline loops: CDR1 MGHRA, CDR2 YSYEKL. CDR3: CASSQRRGPSSYNEQFF. DNA for the CDR3: TGCGCCAGCAGCCAACGCAGGGGCCCCAGCTCCTACAATGAGCAGTTCTTC.

This clone has a single count. This rearrangement joins TRBV10-2 to TRBJ2-7, with 13 bases matching TRBD2. The CDR3 sequence is 16 residues long. Trimming at V came to 0 bases and at J to 6 bases, leaving 5 bases not matched to a gene. Germline CDR1 is WSHSY and CDR2 is SAAADI. The CDR3, as DNA: TGCGCCAGCAGTGAGTCCCACGGGACTAGCGGGGCCGAGCAGTACTTC. It translates to CASSESHGTSGAEQYF.

The chain employs TRBV5-4 and TRBJ1-2, with 7 bases fitting TRBD1. Trimming at V came to 5 bases and at J to 6 bases, leaving 7 bases not matched to a gene. CDR1 is SGHNT, CDR2 YYREEE, per germline (reference sequence). There are 13 residues in the CDR3. The CDR3 sequence is CASRETGIHGYTF. In DNA form, the CDR3 reads TGTGCCAGCAGGGAGACAGGGATCCATGGCTACACCTTC.

This chain links TRBV27 with TRBJ1-6; 8 bases map to TRBD1. With 0 bases clipped from V and 7 bases from J, the junction kept 2 bases outside the gene matches. The CDR3 spans 15 residues. Germline lookup yields CDR1 MNHEY and CDR2 SMNVEV (reference sequence). This CDR3 is CASSLSQGANSPLHF. The CDR3 nucleotides read TGTGCCAGCAGTTTATCCCAGGGGGCGAATTCACCCCTCCACTTT.

The chain links TRBV18 to TRBJ1-4; D is uncertain. V was pared by 2 bases and J by 5 bases, with 6 bases between. CDR3 size: 13 residues. Germline V gene sequence: CDR1 KGHSH, CDR2 LQKENI. In DNA, the CDR3 is TGTGCCAGCTCACCAGGGCTAAATGAAAAACTGTTTTTT. This gives the protein CASSPGLNEKLFF.

The chain recombines TRBV5-4 with TRBJ2-1, with 12 bases aligning to TRBD2. The V segment lost 5 bases and the J segment 4 bases; nucleotides outside the gene matches: 7. Per germline, CDR1 SGHNT and CDR2 YYREEE (reference sequence). The CDR3 covers 16 residues. This CDR3 reads CASRNLAGGPYNEQFF. In nucleotides, the CDR3 is TGTGCCAGCAGGAACCTAGCGGGAGGGCCTTACAATGAGCAGTTCTTC.

The chain joins TRBV5-4 to TRBJ2-1; no clear D. Between the trimmed V and J ends, which lost 3 bases and 4 bases, there was a span of 2 bases. The germline V gene encodes CDR1 SGHNT and CDR2 YYREEE (reference sequence). The CDR3 has 11 amino acids. CDR3 region: CASSSYNEQFF. In nucleotides, the CDR3 is TGTGCCAGCAGCTCGTACAATGAGCAGTTCTTC.

The V gene is TRBV6-5, the J gene TRBJ1-1; TRBD1 is a possible D gene (6 bases). Germline V gene data show CDR1 as MNHEY and CDR2 as SVGAGI. The CDR3 covers 14 residues. Between the trimmed V and J ends, which lost 7 bases and 2 bases, there was a span of 14 bases. CDR3 coding DNA: TGTGCCAGCACCTTACTGACAGGCAACACTGAAGCTTTCTTT. It yields the protein CASTLLTGNTEAFF.

This chain joins TRBV13 and TRBJ2-2; 7 nucleotides line up with TRBD2. The V gene end was trimmed by 4 bases and the J gene end by 3 bases; junction bases not matched to a gene: 8. This CDR3 has 16 amino acids. The germline CDR1 and CDR2 sequences are PRHDT and FYEKMQ (reference sequence). CDR3 sequence (DNA): TGTGCCAGCAGCTCGCCTAGCGGAAGCTACACCGGGGAGCTGTTTTTT. Translating it yields CASSSPSGSYTGELFF.

The chain joins TRBV4-1 to TRBJ2-1; TRBD2 matches 11 bases. The CDR3 spans 16 residues. V shed 3 bases and J 9 bases; nucleotides not matched to a gene: 10. Germline CDR1 and CDR2: MGHRA and YSYEKL. The DNA of the CDR3 is TGCGCCAGCAGCCACGGAGCTAGCGGGAGGTTCGGTGAGCAGTTCTTC. Translated: CASSHGASGRFGEQFF.

CDR3 protein: CASDLGDSLYNSPLHF. The CDR3 nucleotides are TGTGCCAGCGACTTAGGGGACAGCCTTTATAATTCACCCCTCCACTTT. The rearrangement uses TRBV7-3 and TRBJ1-6; 7 bases align to TRBD1. Losses at the gene ends were 8 bases for V and 4 bases for J; bases not matched to a gene: 11. The CDR3 runs to 16 residues. Germline loops: CDR1 SGHTA, CDR2 FQGTGA. Full variable domain (remainder filled in from reference TRBV7-3 and TRBJ1-6): GAGVSQTPSNKVTEKGKYVELRCDPISGHTALYWYRQSLGQGPEFLIYFQGTGAADDSGLPNDRFFAVRPEGSVSTLKIQRTERGDSAVYLCASDLGDSLYNSPLHFGNGTRLTVT.

The V gene is TRBV6-4, the J gene TRBJ2-1, with 7 bases fitting TRBD2. CDR3 length: 14 amino acids. V lost 4 bases and J lost 8; bases outside the gene matches: 8. Germline assignment: CDR1 MRHNA and CDR2 SNTAGT. This CDR3 reads CASSARAGSDEQFF. As DNA, the CDR3 is TGTGCCAGCAGTGCCCGAGCGGGAAGTGATGAGCAGTTCTTC.

This chain uses TRBV29-1 with TRBJ2-5; 9 bases map to TRBD2. J gave up 4 bases and V 2 bases, and 8 bases lay outside the gene matches. The CDR3 runs 15 residues. Germline loops: CDR1 SQVTM, CDR2 ANQGSEA. CDR3 coding DNA: TGCAGCGTTGAATTGTGGACTAGCGAAAGAGAGACCCAGTACTTC. Its protein is CSVELWTSERETQYF.

The count of this clone is one. The rearrangement uses TRBV7-9 and TRBJ2-1, with 13 bases that match TRBD2. CDR3 length: 17 amino acids. The V gene's germline CDR1 is SEHNR and CDR2 FQNEAQ (reference sequence). Trimming cost V 1 base and J 9 bases; bases outside gene matches: 9. The CDR3 is CASSLGTSGRARFEQFF. The CDR3 DNA reads TGTGCCAGCAGCTTAGGAACTAGCGGGAGGGCCAGGTTTGAGCAGTTCTTC.

The chain joins TRBV6-5 to TRBJ2-3, with 13 positions matching TRBD2. The V and J ends lost 5 bases and 4 bases, in that order; junction bases with no gene match: 3. Germline V gene data show CDR1 as MNHEY and CDR2 as SVGAGI. The CDR3 covers 15 residues. CDR3 nucleotides: TGTGCCAGCAGTCGGACTAGCGGGAGTGCAGATACGCAGTATTTT. Translating it yields CASSRTSGSADTQYF.

V and J are TRBV19 and TRBJ2-5; perhaps TRBD2 as D (5 bases). The CDR3 loop spans 14 amino acids. Germline lookup yields CDR1 LNHDA and CDR2 SQIVND (reference sequence). V dropped 5 bases and J dropped 5 bases, with 15 bases sitting between them. The CDR3 sequence: CASSQEAVGETQYF. As DNA, the CDR3 is TGTGCCAGTAGTCAGGAGGCGGTCGGCGAGACCCAGTACTTC.

This chain links TRBV2 with TRBJ1-1; TRBD1 matches 9 bases. This CDR3 is built from 13 residues. With V trimmed by 6 bases and J by 4 bases, 3 bases remained unmatched. Looked up from germline, CDR1 is SNHLY and CDR2 is FYNNEI. The CDR3 spells CASSGQGTTEAFF. The CDR3 nucleotides are TGTGCCAGCAGCGGACAGGGGACCACTGAAGCTTTCTTT. The full variable domain, its missing parts supplied by reference TRBV2 and TRBJ1-1, is EPEVTQTPSHQVTQMGQEVILRCVPISNHLYFYWYRQILGQKVEFLVSFYNNEISEKSEIFDDQFSVERPDGSNFTLKIRSTKLEDSAMYFCASSGQGTTEAFFGQGTRLTVV.